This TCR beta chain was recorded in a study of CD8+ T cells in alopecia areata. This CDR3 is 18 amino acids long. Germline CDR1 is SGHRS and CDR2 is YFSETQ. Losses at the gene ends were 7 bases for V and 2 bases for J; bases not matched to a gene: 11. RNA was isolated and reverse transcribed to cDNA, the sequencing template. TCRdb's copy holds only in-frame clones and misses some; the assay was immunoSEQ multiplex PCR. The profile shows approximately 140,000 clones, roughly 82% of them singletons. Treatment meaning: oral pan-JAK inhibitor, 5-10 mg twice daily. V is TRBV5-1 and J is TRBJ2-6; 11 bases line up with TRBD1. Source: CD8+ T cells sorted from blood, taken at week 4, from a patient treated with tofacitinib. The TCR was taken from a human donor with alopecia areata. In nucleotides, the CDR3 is TGCGCCAGCGTGAAGGGACAGGGGGACCGGGCTGGGGCCAACGTCCTGACTTTC. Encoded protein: CASVKGQGDRAGANVLTF.